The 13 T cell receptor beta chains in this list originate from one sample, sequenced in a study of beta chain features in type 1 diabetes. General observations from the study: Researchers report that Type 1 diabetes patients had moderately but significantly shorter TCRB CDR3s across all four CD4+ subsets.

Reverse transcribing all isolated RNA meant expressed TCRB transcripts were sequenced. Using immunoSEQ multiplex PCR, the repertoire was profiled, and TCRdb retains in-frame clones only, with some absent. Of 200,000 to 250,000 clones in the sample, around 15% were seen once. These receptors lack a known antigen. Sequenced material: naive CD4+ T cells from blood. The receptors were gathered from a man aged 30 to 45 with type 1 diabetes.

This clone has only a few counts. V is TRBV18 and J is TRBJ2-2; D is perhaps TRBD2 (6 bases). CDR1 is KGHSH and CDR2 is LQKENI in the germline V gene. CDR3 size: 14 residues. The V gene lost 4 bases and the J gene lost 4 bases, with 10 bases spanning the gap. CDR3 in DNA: TGTGCCAGCTCACAAACGGGAGTCACCGGGGAGCTGTTTTTT. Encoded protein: CASSQTGVTGELFF.

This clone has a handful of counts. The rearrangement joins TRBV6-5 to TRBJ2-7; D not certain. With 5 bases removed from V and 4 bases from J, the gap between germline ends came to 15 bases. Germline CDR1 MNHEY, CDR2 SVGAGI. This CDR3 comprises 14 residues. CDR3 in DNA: TGTGCCAGCAGTCGCCAAGCCAGCCGTTACGAGCAGTACTTC. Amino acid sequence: CASSRQASRYEQYF.

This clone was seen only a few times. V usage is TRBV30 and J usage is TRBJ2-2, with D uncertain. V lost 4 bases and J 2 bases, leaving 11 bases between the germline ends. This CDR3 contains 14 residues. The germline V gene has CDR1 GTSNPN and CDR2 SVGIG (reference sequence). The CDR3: CAWTRALNTGELFF. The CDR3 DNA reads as TGTGCCTGGACCCGGGCTCTTAACACCGGGGAGCTGTTTTTT.

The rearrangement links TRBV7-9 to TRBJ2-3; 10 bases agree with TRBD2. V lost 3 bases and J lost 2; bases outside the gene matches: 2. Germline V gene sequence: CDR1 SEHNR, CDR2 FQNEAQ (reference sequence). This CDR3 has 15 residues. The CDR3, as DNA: TGTGCCAGCAGCTTTAGCGGGAGGTCCACAGATACGCAGTATTTT. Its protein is CASSFSGRSTDTQYF. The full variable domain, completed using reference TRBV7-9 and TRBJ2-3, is DTGVSQNPRHKITKRGQNVTFRCDPISEHNRLYWYRQTLGQGPEFLTYFQNEAQLEKSRLLSDRFSAERPKGSFSTLEIQRTEQGDSAMYLCASSFSGRSTDTQYFGPGTRLTVL.

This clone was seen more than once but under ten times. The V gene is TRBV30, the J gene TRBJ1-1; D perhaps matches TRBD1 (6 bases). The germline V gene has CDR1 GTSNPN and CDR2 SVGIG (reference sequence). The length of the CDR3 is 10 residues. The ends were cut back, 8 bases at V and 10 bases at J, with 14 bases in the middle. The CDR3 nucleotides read TGTGCCACCGCGGGGGCGGCAGCTTTCTTT. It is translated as CATAGAAAFF.

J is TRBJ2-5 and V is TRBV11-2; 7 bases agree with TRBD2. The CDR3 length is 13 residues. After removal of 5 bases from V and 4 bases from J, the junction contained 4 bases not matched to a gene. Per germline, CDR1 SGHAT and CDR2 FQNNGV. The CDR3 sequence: CASSPGLGETQYF. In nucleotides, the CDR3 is TGTGCCAGCAGCCCTGGACTAGGAGAGACCCAGTACTTC.

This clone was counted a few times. The CDR3 here is CATTAGLTDTQYF. CDR3 in DNA: TGTGCCACCACTGCAGGACTCACAGATACGCAGTATTTT. The J gene is TRBJ2-3, the V gene TRBV15; weak D call: TRBD2 (5 bases). V was trimmed by 7 bases and J by 2 bases, leaving 10 bases between them. The CDR3 extends over 13 amino acids. Germline V gene data show CDR1 as LNHNV and CDR2 as YYDKDF (reference sequence).

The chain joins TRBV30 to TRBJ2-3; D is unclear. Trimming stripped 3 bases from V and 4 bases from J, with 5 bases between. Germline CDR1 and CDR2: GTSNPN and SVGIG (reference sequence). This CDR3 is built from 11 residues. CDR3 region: CAWRVADTQYF. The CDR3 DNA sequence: TGTGCCTGGAGGGTCGCAGATACGCAGTATTTT.

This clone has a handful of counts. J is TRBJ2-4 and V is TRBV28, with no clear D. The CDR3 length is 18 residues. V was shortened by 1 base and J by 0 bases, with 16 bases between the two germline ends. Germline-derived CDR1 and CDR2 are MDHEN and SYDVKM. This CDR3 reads CASSLYGRLLLAKNIQYF. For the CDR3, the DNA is TGTGCCAGCAGTTTATATGGCAGATTGTTACTAGCCAAAAACATTCAGTACTTC.

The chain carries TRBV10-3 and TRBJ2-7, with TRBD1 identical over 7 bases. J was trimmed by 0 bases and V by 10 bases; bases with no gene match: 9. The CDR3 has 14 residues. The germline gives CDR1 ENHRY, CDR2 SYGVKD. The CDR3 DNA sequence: TGTGCCAACGGACCGGGACAGAGCTCCTACGAGCAGTACTTC. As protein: CANGPGQSSYEQYF.

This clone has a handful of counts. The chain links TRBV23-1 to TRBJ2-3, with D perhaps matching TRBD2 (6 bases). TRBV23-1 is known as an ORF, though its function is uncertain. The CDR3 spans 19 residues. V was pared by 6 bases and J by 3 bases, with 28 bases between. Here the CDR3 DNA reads TGCGCCAGCAGCAAACGCCCGGGCCTAGCGCAAAGCGTGACAGATACGCAGTATTTT. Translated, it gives CASSKRPGLAQSVTDTQYF.

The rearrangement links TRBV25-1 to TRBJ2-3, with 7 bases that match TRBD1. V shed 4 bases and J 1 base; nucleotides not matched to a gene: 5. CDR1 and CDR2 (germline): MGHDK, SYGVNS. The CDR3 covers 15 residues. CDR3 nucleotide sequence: TGTGCCAGCAGTGCAAGGGGGCTGGGCACAGATACGCAGTATTTT. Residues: CASSARGLGTDTQYF.

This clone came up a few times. CDR3 region: CATSSFGDGGDYGYTF. The CDR3 bases are TGTGCCACCAGCAGCTTCGGGGACGGAGGGGACTATGGCTACACCTTC. This rearrangement joins TRBV15 to TRBJ1-2; possibly TRBD1 for D (5 bases). V shed 3 bases and J shed 3 bases, with 17 bases lying between them. Per germline, CDR1 LNHNV and CDR2 YYDKDF (reference sequence). This CDR3 is 16 amino acids long.